A single sample is the source of the 11 T cell receptor beta chains below, sequenced in a study of human T cells and chemical hapten exposure. The time point: patch test 3, about 24 weeks after DPC sensitization. Treatment specified: therapeutic diphenylcyclopropenone sensitization with weekly scalp DPC. Using its own MiXCR run on the RACE reads, TCRdb lists one record per CDR3 protein. The data show about 90,000 distinct CDR3 sequences, under 13% seen once. The sequenced sample was whole blood, obtained in connection with sensitization to the hapten diphenylcyclopropenone (DPC). The receptors were sampled from a woman aged 25 to 39 with alopecia areata. Some clones in this sample may be carry-over from other donors' samples.

Turning to this clonotype: With a much larger clone just one base away, this may be a read error. The chain is built from TRBV25-1 and TRBJ1-1; D is ambiguous. Germline V gene lookup returns CDR1 MGHDK and CDR2 SYGVNS. CDR3 size: 14 residues. Trimming pared 6 bases from V and 1 base from J, leaving 12 bases between. The CDR3 loop is CASRVGTRNTEAFF. DNA for the CDR3: TGTGCCAGCAGAGTAGGCACACGGAACACTGAAGCTTTCTTT.

This clonotype was recorded a few times. The chain has TRBV3-1 and TRBJ2-4, with 9 bases lining up with TRBD1. The ends lost 3 bases at V and 6 bases at J; junction bases unmatched: 12. Per the germline V gene, CDR1 is LGHDT and CDR2 is YNNKEL (reference sequence). The CDR3 is made up of 17 amino acids. The CDR3 loop is CASSHRGQGTRGNIQYF. In nucleotides, the CDR3 is TGTGCCAGCAGCCACAGGGGACAGGGAACAAGGGGAAACATTCAGTACTTC.

This clonotype was detected a few times. The CDR3 sequence is CASSGQAAPTKETQYF. CDR3 in DNA: TGTGCCAGCAGCGGACAGGCTGCTCCCACCAAGGAGACCCAGTACTTC. This chain uses TRBV5-8 with TRBJ2-5; TRBD1 aligns across 7 bases. Germline loops: CDR1 SGHTS, CDR2 YDEGEE. The J segment lost 5 bases and the V segment lost 4 bases, leaving 14 bases of the junction unmatched. This CDR3 spans 16 amino acids.

This clonotype was seen many times. This sequence joins TRBV28 and TRBJ2-1, with 12 bases matching TRBD2. This CDR3 is built from 15 residues. V gave up 3 bases and J gave up 8 bases; unmatched junction bases: 5. Germline CDR1 is MDHEN and CDR2 is SYDVKM. In DNA, the CDR3 is TGTGCCAGCAGTTTCGCTAGCGGGAGGGCCCATGAGCAGTTCTTC. Encoded protein: CASSFASGRAHEQFF.

This clonotype appeared many times. The chain joins TRBV14 to TRBJ1-2; D unresolved. Per the germline V gene, CDR1 is SGHDN and CDR2 is FVKESK. V dropped 4 bases and J dropped 7 bases, with 10 bases sitting between them. This CDR3 contains 12 residues. The CDR3 nucleotides are TGTGCCAGCAGCCCCGGGTCCTTTGGCTACACCTTC. Encoded protein: CASSPGSFGYTF. Complete variable domain (other parts from reference TRBV14 and TRBJ1-2): EAGVTQFPSHSVIEKGQTVTLRCDPISGHDNLYWYRRVMGKEIKFLLHFVKESKQDESGMPNNRFLAERTGGTYSTLKVQPAELEDSGVYFCASSPGSFGYTFGSGTRLTVV.

This clonotype was seen repeatedly, ten times or more. The chain combines TRBV3-1 with TRBJ1-1, with 7 bases fitting TRBD1. Germline loops: CDR1 LGHDT, CDR2 YNNKEL (reference sequence). The J segment lost 1 base and the V segment lost 5 bases, leaving 4 bases of the junction unmatched. This CDR3 is 14 amino acids long. CDR3 region: CASSMGQWNTEAFF. CDR3 in DNA: TGTGCCAGCAGCATGGGACAGTGGAACACTGAAGCTTTCTTT.

This clonotype was observed a few times. The chain links TRBV3-1 to TRBJ2-1; 9 bases align to TRBD2. The CDR3 runs 14 residues. Trimming removed 3 bases from V and 8 bases from J; junction bases left unmatched: 5. Germline V gene data show CDR1 as LGHDT and CDR2 as YNNKEL (reference sequence). CDR3 region: CASSHSAGGDEQFF. The CDR3 region has the DNA TGTGCCAGCAGCCACAGTGCGGGAGGGGATGAGCAGTTCTTC.

This clonotype was detected ten times or more. The CDR3 loop is CASTLGGAYTGELFF. The CDR3, as DNA: TGTGCCAGCACCCTGGGGGGGGCGTACACCGGGGAGCTGTTTTTT. The chain links TRBV12-3 or TRBV12-4 to TRBJ2-2, with D possibly being TRBD2 (7 bases). The V and J ends lost 7 bases and 3 bases respectively, with 15 bases between them. The CDR3 covers 15 residues.

V and J are TRBV24-1 and TRBJ2-5; D might be TRBD2 (6 bases). Trimming shortened V by 2 bases and J by 3 bases, and 9 bases separated the two germline ends. The CDR3 is made up of 14 amino acids. CDR1 and CDR2 (germline): KGHDR, SFDVKD. For the CDR3, the DNA is TGTGCCACCAGTGATTGGGACTTCGAAGAGACCCAGTACTTC. Translated, it gives CATSDWDFEETQYF.

This clonotype was recorded at least ten times. V usage is TRBV25-1 and J usage is TRBJ2-3; the D is unclear. Germline V lookup: CDR1 MGHDK, CDR2 SYGVNS. The CDR3 runs 13 residues. The V gene lost 1 base and the J gene lost 4 bases, with 6 bases spanning the gap. In nucleotides, the CDR3 is TGTGCCAGCAGTGAATGGGAAGCAGATACGCAGTATTTT. Its protein product is CASSEWEADTQYF.

This clonotype was counted many times. The chain carries TRBV6-5 and TRBJ2-4, with TRBD2 matching over 8 bases. This CDR3 comprises 15 residues. With V trimmed by 5 bases and J by 4 bases, 7 bases remained unmatched. Germline loops: CDR1 MNHEY, CDR2 SVGAGI. DNA for the CDR3: TGTGCCAGCAGTAAGCTCGCTAGCGGGAAAAACATTCAGTACTTC. Its translation: CASSKLASGKNIQYF.